These 20 T cell receptor beta chains were sequenced from one sample in a study of cytomegalovirus exposure and HLA in healthy donors. With 60 Vbeta and 13 Jbeta primers, the PCR was carried out. Measured with immunoSEQ multiplex PCR; TCRdb has only the in-frame clones, and not every one. The data show some 150,000 clones, approximately 84% seen once. What was sequenced was PBMCs. The receptor set was obtained from a middle-aged woman in good health and CMV-seronegative.

The V gene is TRBV27, the J gene TRBJ2-7, with 9 bases fitting TRBD1. The germline V gene has CDR1 MNHEY and CDR2 SMNVEV (reference sequence). The junction had 9 bases not matched to a gene; V was cut back by 4 bases and J by 2 bases. The CDR3 spans 16 residues. CDR3 amino acids: CASSSETGGSPYEQYF. In nucleotides, the CDR3 is TGTGCCAGCAGTTCCGAAACAGGGGGCTCACCCTACGAGCAGTACTTC.

This clone was observed a handful of times. The CDR3 DNA is TGTGCCAGCAGCGCTTCTAGCGGGGCATACAATGAGCAGTTCTTC. Its translation is CASSASSGAYNEQFF. V gene TRBV7-2 combines with J gene TRBJ2-1; 9 bases fit TRBD2. Germline CDR1 SGHTA, CDR2 FQGNSA. This CDR3 is 15 amino acids long. Losses at the gene ends were 5 bases for V and 4 bases for J; bases not matched to a gene: 6.

The chain couples TRBV11-2 to TRBJ2-7; TRBD2 agrees at 9 bases. The ends lost 2 bases at V and 0 bases at J; junction bases unmatched: 5. The germline CDR1 and CDR2 sequences are SGHAT and FQNNGV. The CDR3 length is 16 residues. This CDR3 is CASSLMIAGASYEQYF. For the CDR3, the DNA is TGTGCCAGCAGCTTAATGATAGCGGGGGCCTCCTACGAGCAGTACTTC.

This chain joins TRBV7-6 and TRBJ1-2, with D maybe TRBD1 (6 bases). Trimming removed 1 base from V and 4 bases from J, with 10 bases in between. Germline lookup yields CDR1 SGHVS and CDR2 FNYEAQ. This CDR3 contains 14 residues. The CDR3 protein is CASSLDRAGYGYTF. DNA for the CDR3: TGTGCCAGCAGCTTAGACAGGGCAGGCTATGGCTACACCTTC.

This chain uses TRBV6-5 with TRBJ2-3; 10 nucleotides line up with TRBD2. CDR1 is MNHEY, CDR2 SVGAGI, per germline. The CDR3 loop spans 14 amino acids. With V trimmed by 7 bases and J by 1 base, 2 bases remained unmatched. The CDR3 here is CASKGLAGTDTQYF. CDR3 coding DNA: TGTGCCAGCAAAGGACTAGCGGGCACAGATACGCAGTATTTT.

The gene calls are TRBV5-1 and TRBJ2-7; the match to TRBD1 covers 7 bases. The CDR3 consists of 15 residues. V shed 5 bases and J 6 bases; nucleotides not matched to a gene: 14. CDR1 and CDR2 from the germline V gene are SGHRS and YFSETQ. The DNA of the CDR3 is TGCGCCAGCAGTACAGGAGTAGGGACAGTGCCCGAGCAGTACTTC. This codes for CASSTGVGTVPEQYF.

The chain combines TRBV6-6 with TRBJ2-5; 7 nucleotides line up with TRBD1. V lost 4 bases and J lost 5; bases outside the gene matches: 13. Germline assignment: CDR1 MNHNY and CDR2 SVGAGI (reference sequence). The CDR3 extends over 16 amino acids. The CDR3 here is CASSSFRQGLEETQYF. Written as DNA, the CDR3 is TGTGCCAGCAGTTCCTTCCGACAGGGCCTTGAGGAGACCCAGTACTTC.

This clone was recorded a few times. The chain combines TRBV9 with TRBJ2-7; the match to TRBD2 covers 11 bases. With 4 bases clipped from V and 5 bases from J, the junction kept 5 bases outside the gene matches. Germline CDR1 is SGDLS and CDR2 is YYNGEE. The CDR3 is made up of 14 amino acids. The CDR3 bases are TGTGCCAGCAGCCCTATAGCGGGAGGGGACGAGCAGTACTTC. Its translation: CASSPIAGGDEQYF.

The chain joins TRBV18 to TRBJ1-1; 8 bases match TRBD1. V gave up 6 bases and J gave up 0 bases; unmatched junction bases: 6. The CDR3 totals 15 residues. Germline V gene sequence: CDR1 KGHSH, CDR2 LQKENI. DNA of the CDR3: TGTGCCAGCTCCAGGGACAGGAGTATGAACACTGAAGCTTTCTTT. The encoded protein is CASSRDRSMNTEAFF.

The chain's CDR3 is CASSVSGSTDTQYF. The CDR3 coding sequence is TGTGCCAGCAGCGTCAGCGGGAGCACAGATACGCAGTATTTT. The chain links TRBV9 to TRBJ2-3, with a possible D match to TRBD2 (6 bases). CDR3 length: 14 amino acids. Germline CDR1 and CDR2: SGDLS and YYNGEE. V was pared by 2 bases and J by 0 bases, with 7 bases between.

The genes are TRBV29-1 and TRBJ1-2; D is possibly TRBD1 (5 bases). This CDR3 is built from 16 residues. The V and J ends lost 0 bases and 2 bases respectively, with 16 bases between them. Germline loops: CDR1 SQVTM, CDR2 ANQGSEA. CDR3 region: CSVEDPQGLINYGYTF. The CDR3 region has the DNA TGCAGCGTTGAAGATCCGCAGGGTCTCATCAACTATGGCTACACCTTC.

The CDR3 nucleotides read TGTGCCAGCAGCTTCAGACAGGGCGACGGAGCTAACTATGGCTACACCTTC. It is translated as CASSFRQGDGANYGYTF. The chain combines TRBV21-1 with TRBJ1-2; TRBD1 is taken as the D call from the table, unchecked against the DNA. TRBV21-1 is a pseudogene segment. There are 17 residues in the CDR3.

The sample holds a few counts of this clone. Other DNA sequences within the sample encode an identical CDR3. The chain carries TRBV7-7 and TRBJ2-7; D unresolved. V lost 1 base and J lost 1, with 11 bases in between. The V gene's germline CDR1 is SSHAT and CDR2 FNYEAQ (reference sequence). The CDR3 covers 15 residues. The CDR3 here is CASSLGAGPSYEQYF. DNA of the CDR3: TGTGCCAGCAGCTTAGGAGCAGGCCCATCCTACGAGCAGTACTTC.

V gene TRBV9 combines with J gene TRBJ1-2; the D is unclear. The V gene lost 0 bases and the J gene lost 4 bases, with 10 bases spanning the gap. Germline assignment: CDR1 SGDLS and CDR2 YYNGEE. This CDR3 region has 14 residues. CDR3 region: CASSVEQSSYGYTF. For the CDR3, the DNA is TGTGCCAGCAGCGTAGAACAGTCGAGCTATGGCTACACCTTC.

The V gene is TRBV5-1, the J gene TRBJ2-5; 7 positions agree with TRBD1. Per the germline V gene, CDR1 is SGHRS and CDR2 is YFSETQ. The length of the CDR3 is 16 residues. Trimming cost V 4 bases and J 4 bases; bases outside gene matches: 13. The CDR3 protein is CASSPQGQLAAETQYF. CDR3 coding DNA: TGCGCCAGCAGCCCACAGGGACAGCTTGCTGCAGAGACCCAGTACTTC.

The chain carries TRBV6-5 and TRBJ1-4; D not resolved. V lost 5 bases and J lost 6, with 13 bases in between. This CDR3 comprises 14 residues. From germline, CDR1 is MNHEY and CDR2 SVGAGI. The CDR3 here is CASSNEEADEKLFF. In nucleotides, the CDR3 is TGTGCCAGCAGTAACGAAGAAGCGGATGAAAAACTGTTTTTT.

The V gene is TRBV6-1, the J gene TRBJ1-1; TRBD1 matches 9 bases. The CDR3 contains 15 residues. V lost 2 bases to trimming and J lost 4 bases; unmatched junction nucleotides: 5. Germline V gene data show CDR1 as MNHNS and CDR2 as SASEGT. The CDR3 DNA sequence: TGTGCCAGCAGTGAACCGGGACAGGGCCCCACTGAAGCTTTCTTT. This translates into CASSEPGQGPTEAFF.

CDR3 coding DNA: TGTGCCAGCAGCTTGGATGGGGGGACGGGAGAGACCCAGTACTTC. As protein: CASSLDGGTGETQYF. V gene TRBV5-6 combines with J gene TRBJ2-5; the D gene is possibly TRBD2 (6 bases). Deletions cut 0 bases from V and 4 bases from J, with 13 bases between. Looked up from germline, CDR1 is SGHDT and CDR2 is YYEEEE. This CDR3 comprises 15 residues.

The chain links TRBV7-2 to TRBJ2-1, with 12 positions matching TRBD2. V was pared by 2 bases and J by 6 bases, with 5 bases of the junction left unmatched. Per germline, CDR1 SGHTA and CDR2 FQGNSA. This CDR3 has 16 amino acids. CDR3 sequence: CASSLLAGGGLNEQFF. CDR3 DNA sequence: TGTGCCAGCAGCTTACTAGCGGGAGGGGGTCTCAATGAGCAGTTCTTC.

J is TRBJ2-7 and V is TRBV6-5, with 9 bases aligning to TRBD2. The CDR3 totals 14 residues. CDR1 and CDR2 from the germline V gene are MNHEY and SVGAGI. Losses at the gene ends were 8 bases for V and 2 bases for J; bases not matched to a gene: 7. The CDR3 here is CASRRGRATYEQYF. In nucleotides, the CDR3 is TGTGCCAGCCGCCGCGGGAGGGCAACCTACGAGCAGTACTTC.